The 10 T cell receptor beta chains below come from one sample, sequenced in a study of blood T cell repertoires in COVID-19. Method: immunoSEQ multiplex PCR; TCRdb's copy keeps in-frame clones and lacks some. The data contain about 97,000 clones, around 90% of them singletons. Sequencing input: peripheral blood. The origin of the receptors is a man younger than 30 with acute or convalescent COVID-19.

The chain has TRBV6-5 and TRBJ1-2; the match to TRBD1 covers 7 bases. This CDR3 contains 13 residues. Trimming removed 9 bases from V and 7 bases from J; junction bases left unmatched: 11. Germline V gene lookup returns CDR1 MNHEY and CDR2 SVGAGI. CDR3 sequence: CASTDRDRRGYTF. In nucleotides, the CDR3 is TGTGCCAGTACCGACAGGGACCGGCGTGGCTACACCTTC.

The chain employs TRBV29-1 and TRBJ1-1, with D possibly being TRBD1 (5 bases). CDR3 size: 15 residues. Germline V gives CDR1 SQVTM, CDR2 ANQGSEA. V was cut by 5 bases and J by 0 bases, with 16 bases left in between. The CDR3 DNA follows: TGCAGCGTTAATCAGCGGGGGAAGATGAACACTGAAGCTTTCTTT. Protein product: CSVNQRGKMNTEAFF.

This clone showed up just once. The rearrangement joins TRBV11-2 to TRBJ1-2; D ambiguous. V dropped 0 bases and J dropped 4 bases, with 3 bases sitting between them. Germline V lookup: CDR1 SGHAT, CDR2 FQNNGV. The CDR3 is made up of 12 amino acids. The CDR3 protein is CASSLDGYGYTF. CDR3 sequence (DNA): TGTGCCAGCAGCTTAGACGGCTATGGCTACACCTTC.

The V and J genes are TRBV19 and TRBJ1-2, with 8 bases lining up with TRBD1. Germline lookup yields CDR1 LNHDA and CDR2 SQIVND (reference sequence). The length of the CDR3 is 15 residues. The ends lost 4 bases at V and 4 bases at J; junction bases unmatched: 8. CDR3 coding DNA: TGTGCCAGTAGTAAAAGGACAGGGAACCCCTATGGCTACACCTTC. Translation gives CASSKRTGNPYGYTF.

The V call is TRBV27, the J call TRBJ2-4; 7 nucleotides line up with TRBD1. Unmatched junction bases numbered 9, after V lost 4 bases and J lost 6 bases. The V gene's germline CDR1 is MNHEY and CDR2 SMNVEV (reference sequence). The CDR3 is 15 residues long. The CDR3 nucleotides read TGTGCCAGCAGTTCACCCGGGACAGCTAGAAACATTCAGTACTTC. Translation: CASSSPGTARNIQYF.

The chain couples TRBV27 to TRBJ2-6; D might be TRBD1 (6 bases). Trimming stripped 5 bases from V and 4 bases from J, with 9 bases between. The length of the CDR3 is 14 residues. Germline V lookup: CDR1 MNHEY, CDR2 SMNVEV (reference sequence). CDR3 DNA sequence: TGTGCCAGCAGTCTCAGGGGCGGGGCCAACGTCCTGACTTTC. Translated: CASSLRGGANVLTF.

The chain links TRBV5-8 to TRBJ1-5; TRBD1 aligns across 7 bases. Per germline, CDR1 SGHTS and CDR2 YDEGEE. The CDR3 is 14 residues long. Trimming at V came to 2 bases and at J to 2 bases, leaving 1 base not matched to a gene. This CDR3 is CASSFQGGNQPQHF. CDR3 bases: TGTGCCAGCAGCTTCCAGGGGGGCAATCAGCCCCAGCATTTT.

This sequence joins TRBV2 and TRBJ1-2; D remains unclear. In germline, CDR1 is SNHLY, CDR2 FYNNEI. The CDR3 covers 15 residues. V was pared by 6 bases and J by 8 bases, with 22 bases between. CDR3 in DNA: TGTGCCAGCAGGGCCGGGCCCCCGGTCCGGGAGGGCTACACCTTC. Its translation: CASRAGPPVREGYTF.

V gene TRBV6-5 combines with J gene TRBJ1-1; D is possibly TRBD1 (5 bases). Germline assignment: CDR1 MNHEY and CDR2 SVGAGI. With 6 bases removed from V and 6 bases from J, the gap between germline ends came to 11 bases. There are 12 residues in the CDR3. DNA of the CDR3: TGTGCCAGCAGCTCAGACAGCTCTGAAGCTTTCTTT. Protein: CASSSDSSEAFF.

The CDR3 is CASSYSGQGYGYTF. The CDR3 DNA is TGTGCCAGCAGTTACTCGGGGCAAGGCTATGGCTACACCTTC. The rearrangement uses TRBV6-5 and TRBJ1-2; TRBD1 is a possible D gene (5 bases). The length of the CDR3 is 14 residues. The germline V gene has CDR1 MNHEY and CDR2 SVGAGI. V shed 0 bases and J shed 4 bases, with 9 bases lying between them.